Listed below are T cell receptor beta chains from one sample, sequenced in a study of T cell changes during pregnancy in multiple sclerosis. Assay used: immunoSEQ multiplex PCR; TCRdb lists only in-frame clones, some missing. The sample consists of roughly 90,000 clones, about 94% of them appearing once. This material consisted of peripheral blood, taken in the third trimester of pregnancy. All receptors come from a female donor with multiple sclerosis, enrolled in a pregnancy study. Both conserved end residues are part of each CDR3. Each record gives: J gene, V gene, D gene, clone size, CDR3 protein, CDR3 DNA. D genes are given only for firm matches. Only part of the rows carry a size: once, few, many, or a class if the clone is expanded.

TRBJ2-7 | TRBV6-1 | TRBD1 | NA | CASSVLDRGMHEQYF | TGTGCCAGCAGTGTCTTGGACAGGGGAATGCACGAGCAGTACTTC
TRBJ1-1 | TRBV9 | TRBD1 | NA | CASSVDPGQGVRTEAFF | TGTGCCAGCAGCGTAGACCCGGGACAGGGGGTACGCACTGAAGCTTTCTTT
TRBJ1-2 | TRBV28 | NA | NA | CASSFGGTQDYGYTF | TGTGCCAGCAGTTTTGGGGGGACCCAGGACTATGGCTACACCTTC
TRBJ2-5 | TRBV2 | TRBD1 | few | CASRARDSLQETQYF | TGTGCCAGCAGGGCCCGGGACAGCCTACAAGAGACCCAGTACTTC
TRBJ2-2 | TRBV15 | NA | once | CATSRGTTLNTGELFF | TGTGCCACCAGCAGAGGGACAACCCTGAACACCGGGGAGCTGTTTTTT
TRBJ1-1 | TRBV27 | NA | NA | CASSFGEGTEAFF | TGTGCCAGCAGTTTCGGGGAGGGGACTGAAGCTTTCTTT
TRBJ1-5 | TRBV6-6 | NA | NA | CASSSGGGWGNQPQHF | TGTGCCAGCAGTTCCGGCGGGGGCTGGGGCAATCAGCCCCAGCATTTT
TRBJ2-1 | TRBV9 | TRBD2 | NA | CASQAGSLDEQFF | TGTGCCAGCCAAGCGGGATCCTTGGATGAGCAGTTCTTC
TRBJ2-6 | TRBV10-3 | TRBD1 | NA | CAIREPGTGEAGANVLTF | TGTGCCATCAGGGAACCCGGGACAGGGGAAGCTGGGGCCAACGTCCTGACTTTC
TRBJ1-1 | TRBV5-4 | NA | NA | CASSFGGTEAFF | TGTGCCAGCAGCTTCGGGGGGACTGAAGCTTTCTTT
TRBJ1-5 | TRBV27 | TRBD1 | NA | CASRIRQGTQPQHF | TGTGCCAGCAGAATAAGACAGGGGACCCAGCCCCAGCATTTT
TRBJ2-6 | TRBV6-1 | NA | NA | CASSGWTVSGANVLTF | TGTGCCAGCAGTGGGTGGACAGTCTCTGGGGCCAACGTCCTGACTTTC
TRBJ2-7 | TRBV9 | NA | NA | CASSVDLDNYEQYF | TGTGCCAGCAGCGTAGATCTCGACAATTACGAGCAGTACTTC
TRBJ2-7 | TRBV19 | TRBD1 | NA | CASSIAGQGPEQYF | TGTGCCAGTAGTATCGCGGGACAGGGGCCCGAGCAGTACTTC
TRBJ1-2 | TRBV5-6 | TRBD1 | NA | CASSAGTATYGYTF | TGTGCCAGCAGCGCCGGGACAGCAACATATGGCTACACCTTC
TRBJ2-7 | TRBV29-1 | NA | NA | CSVEVDGDEQYF | TGCAGCGTTGAAGTAGATGGTGATGAGCAGTACTTC
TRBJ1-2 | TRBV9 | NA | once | CASNRGSQALWSYTF | TGTGCCAGCAATCGGGGGAGCCAGGCGTTGTGGAGCTACACCTTC
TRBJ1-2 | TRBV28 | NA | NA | CASRKDIYGYTF | TGTGCCAGCAGGAAGGACATCTATGGCTACACCTTC
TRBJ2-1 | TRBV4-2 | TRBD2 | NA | CASSQGTSGSYEQFF | TGTGCCAGCAGCCAAGGGACTAGCGGGAGCTATGAGCAGTTCTTC
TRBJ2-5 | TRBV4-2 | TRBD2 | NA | CASSQVLSGTSGGGRQETQYF | TGTGCCAGCAGCCAAGTCTTATCTGGGACTAGCGGGGGTGGGAGACAAGAGACCCAGTACTTC
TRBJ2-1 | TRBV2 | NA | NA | CASRDTPDGMLFF | TGTGCCAGCAGAGACACCCCGGACGGGATGCTGTTCTTC
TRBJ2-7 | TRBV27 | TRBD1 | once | CASSLSGTGYEQYF | TGTGCCAGCAGTTTATCAGGGACAGGGTACGAGCAGTACTTC
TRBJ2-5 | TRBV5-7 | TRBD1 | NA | CASSLPTGGVGETQYF | TGTGCCAGCAGCTTGCCGACAGGGGGCGTAGGAGAGACCCAGTACTTC
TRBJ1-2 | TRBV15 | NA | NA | CATSRDPGGGRGGYTF | TGTGCCACCAGCAGAGATCCCGGGGGAGGACGCGGTGGCTACACCTTC
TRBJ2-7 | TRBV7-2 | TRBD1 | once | CASSFGQGGYEQYF | TGTGCCAGCAGCTTCGGACAGGGGGGCTACGAGCAGTACTTC
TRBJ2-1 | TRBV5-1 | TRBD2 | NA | CASSLGGTSSYNEQFF | TGCGCCAGCAGCTTGGGTGGGACTAGCTCGTACAATGAGCAGTTCTTC
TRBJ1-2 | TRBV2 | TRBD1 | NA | CASSGGLRDRRTGYTF | TGTGCCAGCAGTGGGGGTCTTCGGGACAGGAGGACTGGCTACACCTTC
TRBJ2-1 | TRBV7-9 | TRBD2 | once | CASSLGLAGDGYEQFF | TGTGCCAGCAGCTTAGGACTAGCGGGGGATGGCTATGAGCAGTTCTTC